This T cell receptor beta chain emerged from a study of identical twins. Concerning this clonotype: The antigen is unknown.

Study-level points and caveats: Cord blood beta clonotypes that were abundant carried fewer insertions, and memory repertoires showed no such trend.

With no exceptions, donors were healthy Caucasians. MiXCR, run by TCRdb on the 5' RACE reads, gives a single entry per CDR3 protein. The data hold hundreds of thousands of distinct CDR3 sequences, with more than 9% observed a single time. The sample was also reused in another study, on yellow fever vaccine responses in identical twins. That paper adds: A vaccine T cell response that seemed partly convergent and partly personalized was reported in twins.

The TCR comes from a woman aged 18 to 35 in good health. The specimen sequenced was CD8+ T cells sorted from blood.

CDR3: CAISGSVSSYNEQFF. As DNA, the CDR3 is TGTGCCATCAGTGGAAGTGTGAGCTCCTACAATGAGCAGTTCTTC. V is TRBV10-3 and J is TRBJ2-1; D gene ambiguous. This CDR3 has 15 amino acids. V dropped 4 bases and J dropped 0 bases, with 10 bases sitting between them. Germline lookup yields CDR1 ENHRY and CDR2 SYGVKD.